A selection of T cell receptor beta chains follows, all from one sample in a study of tumor-infiltrating lymphocytes in primary liver carcinoma. TCRdb redid the calling of the multiplex PCR reads with MiXCR, one entry per CDR3 protein. The sample contains about 84,000 distinct CDR3 sequences, roughly 72% of which appear only once. The sequenced sample was liver tumor tissue from sampling region 1. The receptors shown here come from a man aged 40-50 years with primary liver carcinoma and hepatitis B virus infection. The CDR3 runs from the conserved cysteine through the conserved F or W. The order of the fields is J gene, V gene, D gene, clone size, CDR3 protein, CDR3 DNA. The D gene is left open where the match is weak. Not all rows give a size; the values are once, few, many and, for expanded clones, a class.

TRBJ2-1 | TRBV4-1 | NA | many | CASSQRSLRGHEQFF | TGCGCCAGCAGCCAAAGAAGCCTACGAGGCCATGAGCAGTTCTTC
TRBJ2-1 | TRBV7-3 | NA | NA | CASSLTTDNEQFF | TGTGCCAGCAGCTTAACGACGGACAATGAGCAGTTCTTC
TRBJ2-2 | TRBV5-6 | NA | NA | CASSLVARNTGELFF | TGCGCCAGCAGCTTAGTTGCCAGGAACACCGGGGAGCTGTTTTTT
TRBJ2-7 | TRBV29-1 | NA | NA | CSSSRDRAYERYF | TGCAGCTCCAGCCGGGACCGAGCCTACGAGAGGTACTTC
TRBJ2-7 | TRBV28 | NA | NA | CPSTAPGGLGEQYF | TGCCCCAGCACGGCCCCCGGGGGGCTAGGGGAGCAGTACTTC
TRBJ2-2 | TRBV10-1 | TRBD2 | many | CASLAGGPAGELFF | TGCGCCAGTTTAGCGGGAGGGCCAGCCGGGGAGCTGTTTTTT
TRBJ2-1 | TRBV7-8 | NA | once | CGSRPASGSYYEQFF | TGTGGCAGCAGACCGGCAAGCGGTTCCTACTATGAGCAGTTCTTC
TRBJ1-3 | TRBV6-5 | NA | NA | CVSSREQDTSGNTIYF | TGTGTCAGCAGTCGAGAACAGGACACCTCTGGAAACACCATATATTTT
TRBJ1-2 | TRBV16 | NA | NA | CATIQSPRAGGYTF | TGTGCCACCATCCAATCGCCCCGGGCGGGAGGCTACACCTTC
TRBJ2-7 | TRBV11-1 | NA | NA | CASSPDNRRYEQYF | TGTGCCAGCAGCCCTGACAACAGGAGGTACGAACAGTACTTC
TRBJ2-7 | TRBV4-1 | NA | NA | CVSSQEIRELEQYF | TGCGTCAGCAGCCAAGAAATTCGGGAGCTCGAGCAGTACTTC
TRBJ2-3 | TRBV28 | NA | NA | CANSLEGRITDTQYF | TGTGCCAACAGTTTAGAGGGAAGGATCACAGATACGCAGTATTTT
TRBJ2-1 | TRBV29-1 | NA | many | CSVDRARDEQFF | TGCAGCGTTGATAGGGCCCGTGATGAGCAGTTCTTC
TRBJ2-5 | TRBV7-9 | TRBD1 | NA | CASSLGDRGLQETQHF | TGTGCCAGCAGCCTCGGGGACAGGGGGCTGCAAGAGACCCAGCACTTC
TRBJ2-3 | TRBV6-5 | NA | NA | CASSPQLGGGTGRQYF | TGTGCCAGCAGCCCCCAGTTGGGGGGCGGCACAGGTAGGCAGTATTTT
TRBJ1-2 | TRBV11-2 | NA | NA | CAGSLEGNYGYIF | TGTGCTGGCAGTTTAGAGGGGAACTATGGCTACATCTTC
TRBJ2-3 | TRBV11-2 | NA | NA | CASSLGFPGTGTQYF | TGTGCAAGCAGCTTAGGATTCCCGGGCACAGGTACGCAGTATTTT
TRBJ2-3 | TRBV5-4 | NA | many | CASSLDGSVRDTQYF | TGTGCCAGCAGCTTGGACGGGAGCGTTAGAGATACGCAGTATTTT
TRBJ1-1 | TRBV7-3 | NA | many | CASSLKGSTEAFF | TGTGCCAGCAGCTTAAAGGGTTCCACTGAAGCTTTCTTT
TRBJ2-1 | TRBV28 | NA | few | CASNPPGRYYNEQFF | TGTGCCAGCAACCCCCCGGGGAGATATTACAATGAGCAGTTCTTC
TRBJ1-2 | TRBV5-5 | TRBD1 | NA | CGSSVRDRADGYTF | TGTGGCAGCAGCGTCCGGGACAGGGCCGATGGCTACACCTTT
TRBJ2-7 | TRBV11-1 | NA | NA | CASSPPGRGMYEQYF | TGCGCCAGCAGCCCTCCGGGACGGGGAATGTACGAGCAGTACTTC
TRBJ2-3 | TRBV11-2 | NA | NA | CASNLLVFSTDTQYF | TGTGCCAGCAACTTGCTAGTGTTTAGCACAGATACGCAGTATTTT
TRBJ2-1 | TRBV10-3 | TRBD1 | many | CAISRDRENEQFF | TGTGCCATCAGCCGTGACAGGGAGAATGAGCAGTTCTTC
TRBJ1-1 | TRBV12-3/TRBV12-4 | NA | many | CASNGDGTEAFF | TGTGCCAGCAATGGGGACGGAACTGAAGCTTTCTTT
TRBJ1-4 | TRBV29-1 | NA | once | CSVESGDEKPFF | TGCAGTGTTGAAAGCGGGGATGAAAAACCGTTTTTT
TRBJ1-2 | TRBV5-4 | NA | few | CASNGHLDYGYTF | TGTGCCAGCAACGGACACTTGGACTATGGCTACACCTTC
TRBJ1-2 | TRBV7-9 | TRBD1 | NA | CASSLTGGAHYVYTF | TGTGCCAGCAGCCTCACAGGGGGTGCGCACTATGTCTACACCTTC
TRBJ2-2 | TRBV4-1 | TRBD1 | NA | CVSSRRSQGADTRELFF | TGCGTCAGCAGCCGACGCTCGCAGGGGGCTGACACCAGGGAGCTGTTTTTT
TRBJ2-7 | TRBV11-2 | NA | once | CASTPLEAAQYEQYF | TGTGCCAGCACCCCCTTGGAGGCGGCCCAGTACGAGCAGTACTTC
TRBJ1-2 | TRBV7-2 | NA | NA | CASSSRQGEGYGYTF | TGTGCCAGTAGTTCGAGGCAGGGAGAAGGCTATGGCTACACCTTC